This TCR beta chain comes out of a study of regulatory T cells in long-lasting Graves disease. V shed 3 bases, J shed 4 bases, and the junction held 0 bases outside the gene matches. The CDR3 consists of 12 residues. Germline values: CDR1 ENHRY, CDR2 SYGVKD. Library construction for TCR beta used iRepertoire HTBI primers and Arm-PCR of CDR3 regions. TCRdb re-derived calls from the multiplex PCR reads in MiXCR, one entry per CDR3 protein. Here the sample spans 400,000 to 450,000 distinct CDR3 sequences, about 17% being singletons. Time point in this sample: newly diagnosed GD, antithyroid drugs for less than 3 months. Following extraction of RNA from PBMCs, that RNA was used to make the TCR library. These data also formed part of another study, on T cells in Graves' hyperthyroidism and ophthalmopathy.

Sequenced here: peripheral blood mononuclear cells (PBMCs), sampled at new diagnosis, from a patient treated with antithyroid drugs. J is TRBJ2-7 and V is TRBV10-3; 7 bases are shared with TRBD2. This sequence was found in a woman in her 30s with Graves disease. CDR3 in amino acids: CAISDGGYEQYF. DNA of the CDR3: TGTGCCATCAGTGACGGGGGGTACGAGCAGTACTTC.